These T cell receptor beta chains were read from a single sample in a study of PD-L1 blockade in urothelial cancer. Using immunoSEQ multiplex PCR, the repertoire was profiled, and TCRdb retains in-frame clones only, with some absent. The sample consists of around 100,000 clones, 85% to 90% of them appearing once. The material sequenced was PBMCs, taken around atezolizumab (anti-PD-L1) treatment. These receptors all come from a man aged 60 to 75 with urothelial cancer. CDR3s include the opening cysteine and the closing phenylalanine or tryptophan. A D gene is named only where the DNA matches it firmly. Size tells how often a clone was seen (once, few, many) or the class of an expanded clone, and some rows leave it out.

TGTGCCAGCAGCAAGGACAGGGGGCGTACTAATGAAAAACTGTTTTTT CASSKDRGRTNEKLFF TRBV28 . TRBJ1-4 TRBD1
TGTGCCAGCACCGCCGGGACTAGCGGGAGTTCGCCCTCCTACGAGCAGTACTTC CASTAGTSGSSPSYEQYF TRBV6-7 . TRBJ2-7 TRBD2
TGTGCCATCAGTGAGTCGACACCCAATGAGCAGTTCTTC CAISESTPNEQFF TRBV10-3 . TRBJ2-1 .
TGTGCCAGCAGCTGGGGGGAAGCTTTAGCCAAAAACATTCAGTACTTC CASSWGEALAKNIQYF TRBV5-8 . TRBJ2-4 .
TGTGCCAGCAGCTTAAATACAGGGCGCTCTGGAAACACCATATATTTT CASSLNTGRSGNTIYF TRBV7-2 . TRBJ1-3 .
TGTGCCAGCAGCCCCCCGGTAGGCGGTTCACCCCTCCACTTT CASSPPVGGSPLHF TRBV5-5 . TRBJ1-6 .
TGTGCCAGCAGCTTATCGGGTGGGGGCAACACTGAAGCTTTCTTT CASSLSGGGNTEAFF TRBV13 few TRBJ1-1 .
TGTGCCAGCTCACCGGGCCCCCTATCGAACACTGAAGCTTTCTTT CASSPGPLSNTEAFF TRBV18 . TRBJ1-1 .
TGTGCCAGCAGTGAAGAGGGTCGGGACTACACCTTC CASSEEGRDYTF TRBV6-5 once TRBJ1-2 .
TGTGCCAGCTCACGGCAGTATTCCCAAGAGACCCAGTACTTC CASSRQYSQETQYF TRBV18 . TRBJ2-5 .
TGCAGCGTTGAAGATACTAGCGGGGGGATGCGGGGTACGCAGTATTTT CSVEDTSGGMRGTQYF TRBV29-1 . TRBJ2-3 TRBD2
TGTGCCAGCAGTGACGCAACACAGGGGAGCTATGGCTACACCTTC CASSDATQGSYGYTF TRBV2 . TRBJ1-2 TRBD1
TGTGCCAGCTCACCAGGGACAGGGACAGATACGCAGTATTTT CASSPGTGTDTQYF TRBV18 . TRBJ2-3 TRBD1
TGTGCCAGCTCGACAACGGGACAGGACACCGGGGAGCTGTTTTTT CASSTTGQDTGELFF TRBV18 . TRBJ2-2 TRBD1
TGCGCCAGCAGCCGAGAAGGCGGGGGGACCTCCTACGAGCAGTACTTC CASSREGGGTSYEQYF TRBV4-3 . TRBJ2-7 TRBD2
TGCGCCAGCAGCCAAGGGACAGGGGAATCTGAAGCTTTCTTT CASSQGTGESEAFF TRBV4-3 . TRBJ1-1 TRBD1
TGCGCCAGCAGCGTTACCGGGACAGGGGGCAGGGACACTGAAGCTTTCTTT CASSVTGTGGRDTEAFF TRBV5-1 . TRBJ1-1 TRBD1
TGCGCCAGCAGCTTACAGGGGGCCGGGGCTGAAGCTTTCTTT CASSLQGAGAEAFF TRBV5-1 . TRBJ1-1 TRBD1
TGTGCCAGCAGTGAAGGGCCGAGGGCCACAGACTACGAGCAGTACTTC CASSEGPRATDYEQYF TRBV6-1 . TRBJ2-7 .
TGTGCCACCAGCAGAATCGTTAGTGGCGGGGAAAGGTACTTC CATSRIVSGGERYF TRBV15 . TRBJ2-7 .